Listed below are T cell receptor beta chains from one sample, sequenced in a study of OX40 agonist ivuxolimab in advanced cancers. Method: immunoSEQ multiplex PCR; TCRdb's copy keeps in-frame clones and lacks some. The sample contains 110,000 or so clones, around 93% of which appear only once. Material: CD4+ or CD8+ T cells sorted from blood, obtained in a trial of the OX40 agonist ivuxolimab. These receptors all stem from an adult with an advanced solid tumor such as melanoma, head and neck, liver or kidney cancer. The CDR3 runs from the conserved cysteine through the conserved F or W. Each record gives: clone size, D gene, V gene, J gene, CDR3 protein, CDR3 DNA. A D gene is named only where the DNA matches it firmly. Size is stated for part of the rows, as once, few or many counts, or as a class when the clone is expanded.

size: .; D: TRBD1; V: TRBV5-1; J: TRBJ2-6; CDR3: CASSSSQGATGANVLTF; DNA: TGCGCCAGCAGCTCCTCCCAGGGGGCGACTGGGGCCAACGTCCTGACTTTC
size: .; D: TRBD2; V: TRBV4-1; J: TRBJ2-3; CDR3: CASSQLAGGTTDTQYF; DNA: TGCGCCAGCAGCCAATTAGCGGGGGGGACAACAGATACGCAGTATTTT
size: .; D: .; V: TRBV27; J: TRBJ1-5; CDR3: CASSARANSNQPQHF; DNA: TGTGCCAGCAGTGCTAGGGCTAATAGCAATCAGCCCCAGCATTTT
size: .; D: .; V: TRBV5-3; J: TRBJ1-2; CDR3: CASSLGQNLHGYTF; DNA: TGTGCCAGCAGCTTGGGGCAGAACCTTCATGGCTACACCTTC
size: .; D: .; V: TRBV4-1; J: TRBJ2-7; CDR3: CASSQGSGPVSEQYF; DNA: TGCGCCAGCAGCCAAGGAAGTGGACCTGTCTCCGAGCAGTACTTC
size: .; D: .; V: TRBV11-3; J: TRBJ2-4; CDR3: CASSLYHTPNIQYF; DNA: TGTGCCAGCAGCTTATACCATACCCCAAACATTCAGTACTTC
size: .; D: TRBD2; V: TRBV19; J: TRBJ2-5; CDR3: CASSMASGGAETQYF; DNA: TGTGCCAGTAGTATGGCCAGCGGGGGGGCAGAGACCCAGTACTTC
size: .; D: TRBD2; V: TRBV18; J: TRBJ2-1; CDR3: CASSPPGLAGGDEQFF; DNA: TGTGCCAGCTCACCACCGGGACTAGCGGGCGGGGATGAGCAGTTCTTC
size: .; D: TRBD1; V: TRBV6-5; J: TRBJ1-2; CDR3: CASSYSDRGDYYGYTF; DNA: TGTGCCAGCAGTTACTCCGACAGGGGGGACTACTATGGCTACACCTTC
size: once; D: .; V: TRBV10-1; J: TRBJ2-6; CDR3: CASRESGANVLTF; DNA: TGCGCCAGCAGAGAGTCTGGGGCCAACGTCCTGACTTTC
size: .; D: TRBD1; V: TRBV13; J: TRBJ2-7; CDR3: CASSLVWTGLGEQYF; DNA: TGTGCCAGCAGCTTAGTCTGGACAGGGCTGGGCGAGCAGTACTTC
size: .; D: .; V: TRBV30; J: TRBJ2-1; CDR3: CAWRGGQQFF; DNA: TGTGCCTGGAGGGGGGGACAGCAGTTCTTC
size: .; D: TRBD2; V: TRBV30; J: TRBJ2-1; CDR3: CAWGELGLAREQFF; DNA: TGTGCCTGGGGGGAGCTTGGACTAGCGCGTGAGCAGTTCTTC
size: .; D: .; V: TRBV20-1; J: TRBJ1-4; CDR3: CSVRGREKLFF; DNA: TGCAGTGTCAGGGGACGAGAAAAACTGTTTTTT
size: .; D: .; V: TRBV4-1; J: TRBJ1-1; CDR3: CASSQTSGLRLTEAFF; DNA: TGCGCCAGCAGCCAGACCTCAGGGTTGCGTCTCACTGAAGCTTTCTTT
size: .; D: .; V: TRBV5-1; J: TRBJ2-7; CDR3: CASSLANEQYF; DNA: TGCGCCAGCAGCTTGGCTAACGAGCAGTACTTC
size: .; D: TRBD2; V: TRBV30; J: TRBJ2-1; CDR3: CAWSNGLAGGNEQFF; DNA: TGTGCCTGGAGTAACGGTCTAGCGGGAGGAAATGAGCAGTTCTTC
size: .; D: .; V: TRBV5-6; J: TRBJ1-1; CDR3: CASSLAVERGTEAFF; DNA: TGTGCCAGCAGCTTGGCGGTTGAGAGAGGGACTGAAGCTTTCTTT
size: .; D: TRBD1; V: TRBV11-2; J: TRBJ2-3; CDR3: CASSPLSGTGAITDTQYF; DNA: TGTGCCAGCAGTCCATTATCCGGGACAGGGGCGATCACAGATACGCAGTATTTT
size: .; D: .; V: TRBV1; J: TRBJ2-5; CDR3: CTSSQDASCHRETQYF; DNA: TGCACCAGCAGCCAAGATGCTAGCTGTCACAGGGAGACCCAGTACTTC
size: .; D: TRBD2; V: TRBV6-1; J: TRBJ2-5; CDR3: CASSYSGGEETQYF; DNA: TGTGCCAGCAGTTATTCGGGAGGGGAAGAGACCCAGTACTTC
size: once; D: .; V: TRBV30; J: TRBJ2-7; CDR3: CAWSPLPTDAYEQYF; DNA: TGTGCCTGGAGTCCCCTCCCGACGGACGCCTACGAGCAGTACTTC
size: .; D: .; V: TRBV14; J: TRBJ2-1; CDR3: CASSREAHHEQFF; DNA: TGTGCCAGCAGCCGCGAAGCCCATCATGAGCAGTTCTTC
size: .; D: TRBD1; V: TRBV9; J: TRBJ2-2; CDR3: CASSAHWTGGNTGELFF; DNA: TGTGCCAGCAGCGCGCACTGGACAGGGGGCAACACCGGGGAGCTGTTTTTT
size: few; D: .; V: TRBV11-2; J: TRBJ2-5; CDR3: CASSFGGGQETQYF; DNA: TGTGCCAGCAGCTTCGGGGGCGGCCAAGAGACCCAGTACTTC
size: .; D: .; V: TRBV21-1; J: TRBJ2-1; CDR3: CASSTGTIRYNEQFF; DNA: TGTGCCAGCAGCACCGGGACTATAAGGTACAATGAGCAGTTCTTC
size: .; D: .; V: TRBV11-1; J: TRBJ2-7; CDR3: CASSQTSYEQYF; DNA: TGTGCCAGCAGTCAAACTAGCTACGAGCAGTACTTC
size: few; D: .; V: TRBV4-2; J: TRBJ1-2; CDR3: CASSQGTAYGYTF; DNA: TGTGCCAGCAGCCAGGGGACGGCTTATGGCTACACCTTC
size: once; D: .; V: TRBV10-3; J: TRBJ1-1; CDR3: CAISGGPGTFF; DNA: TGTGCCATCAGTGGAGGTCCCGGGACTTTCTTT
size: .; D: .; V: TRBV5-1; J: TRBJ2-5; CDR3: CASSLAGDPRETQYF; DNA: TGCGCCAGCAGCTTGGCCGGGGACCCACGAGAGACCCAGTACTTC
size: .; D: TRBD2; V: TRBV30; J: TRBJ2-5; CDR3: CAWSAGTSGGAGETQYF; DNA: TGTGCCTGGAGTGCCGGGACTAGCGGGGGGGCCGGGGAGACCCAGTACTTC
size: .; D: .; V: TRBV15; J: TRBJ2-3; CDR3: CATSRVDTDTQYF; DNA: TGTGCCACCAGCAGAGTGGACACAGATACGCAGTATTTT
size: once; D: TRBD2; V: TRBV18; J: TRBJ2-3; CDR3: CASSPTSGGQGGTQYF; DNA: TGTGCCAGCTCACCGACTAGCGGGGGCCAGGGAGGAACGCAGTATTTT
size: .; D: .; V: TRBV2; J: TRBJ2-3; CDR3: CATGGETDTQYF; DNA: TGTGCCACCGGAGGGGAGACAGATACGCAGTATTTT
size: few; D: .; V: TRBV7-9; J: TRBJ1-3; CDR3: CASSKQGIAGNTIYF; DNA: TGTGCCAGCAGCAAACAGGGTATAGCTGGAAACACCATATATTTT
size: .; D: .; V: TRBV7-2; J: TRBJ2-2; CDR3: CASSLVLGTGELFF; DNA: TGTGCCAGCAGCTTAGTATTGGGGACCGGGGAGCTGTTTTTT
size: once; D: TRBD1; V: TRBV7-3; J: TRBJ1-5; CDR3: CASSRPGQGGSNQPQHF; DNA: TGTGCCAGCAGCCGACCGGGACAGGGGGGGAGCAATCAGCCCCAGCATTTT
size: .; D: .; V: TRBV19; J: TRBJ2-3; CDR3: CATKPNPTSTDTQYF; DNA: TGTGCCACCAAACCTAACCCGACCAGCACAGATACGCAGTATTTT
size: .; D: .; V: TRBV7-2; J: TRBJ1-1; CDR3: CASSLVVRDGEAFF; DNA: TGTGCCAGCAGCTTAGTGGTAAGAGACGGAGAAGCTTTCTTT
size: .; D: .; V: TRBV6-5; J: TRBJ2-1; CDR3: CASSSRGVGEQFF; DNA: TGTGCCAGCAGTAGTAGGGGGGTCGGTGAGCAGTTCTTC
size: .; D: TRBD1; V: TRBV30; J: TRBJ1-1; CDR3: CAWGTGVAEAFF; DNA: TGTGCCTGGGGGACAGGGGTGGCCGAAGCTTTCTTT
size: .; D: TRBD1; V: TRBV6-4; J: TRBJ1-1; CDR3: CASRPGTGATEAFF; DNA: TGTGCCAGCAGACCCGGGACAGGGGCCACTGAAGCTTTCTTT
size: .; D: .; V: TRBV18; J: TRBJ2-7; CDR3: CASSPPGRQYHEQYF; DNA: TGTGCCAGCTCACCACCGGGTAGACAGTACCACGAGCAGTACTTC
size: .; D: .; V: TRBV18; J: TRBJ1-2; CDR3: CASSPQNRPYGYTF; DNA: TGTGCCAGCTCACCACAGAACCGTCCCTATGGCTACACCTTC
size: many; D: TRBD2; V: TRBV15; J: TRBJ2-1; CDR3: CATSRELAGGSSYNEQFF; DNA: TGTGCCACCAGCAGAGAACTAGCGGGGGGGAGTTCCTACAATGAGCAGTTCTTC
size: .; D: TRBD1; V: TRBV2; J: TRBJ2-5; CDR3: CASSEARDRQETQYF; DNA: TGTGCCAGCAGTGAAGCAAGGGACAGGCAAGAGACCCAGTACTTC
size: .; D: .; V: TRBV5-1; J: TRBJ2-3; CDR3: CASSLRTGTRDTQYF; DNA: TGCGCCAGCAGCTTGAGGACAGGGACTAGAGATACGCAGTATTTT